The entry below describes one TCR beta chain. Its matching antigen is unknown. CD8 cells regarded as naive lacked CD45RO, were positively chosen for CCR7, and omitted terminally differentiated effector memory CD45RA+ cells. The entry originates in a study of shared clonotypes between healthy human individuals. The germline CDR1 and CDR2 sequences are SGHVS and FQNEAQ. This CDR3 is built from 16 residues. V trimming: 3 bases; J trimming: 9 bases; junction bases outside the gene matches: 11. Authors' processing steps: Junction-only sequences without quality scores came from ImmunoSEQ, so filtering differed. The protocol was immunoSEQ multiplex PCR, while the TCRdb copy is restricted to in-frame clones and leaves out a portion. V and J calls plus clone size are reproduced from that table; the DNA served to infer D and trimming. The data show about 650,000 clones, less than 97% seen once. Points from the study as a whole: When naive CD4 clonotypes were compared across four donors, about 4.9% were shared. Among the subsets, naive ones generally showed larger estimated richness than memory ones.

Material for sequencing was naive CD8+ T cells sorted from blood. The chain links TRBV7-8 to TRBJ1-5; 10 bases map to TRBD1. This sequence was found in a young woman in good health. The CDR3 protein is CASSFRQGAPFPPQHF. CDR3 nucleotides: TGTGCCAGCAGCTTTCGACAGGGGGCCCCTTTTCCGCCCCAGCATTTT. Drawing the rest from reference TRBV7-8 and TRBJ1-5, the complete variable domain is GAGVSQSPRYKVAKRGQDVALRCDPISGHVSLFWYQQALGQGPEFLTYFQNEAQLDKSGLPSDRFFAERPEGSVSTLKIQRTQQEDSAVYLCASSFRQGAPFPPQHFGDGTRLSIL.